What follows are 17 T cell receptor beta chains derived from one specimen sequenced in a study of patients and donors after allogeneic stem cell transplantation. TCRdb redid the calling of the RT-PCR reads with MiXCR, one entry per CDR3 protein. The data show 400,000 to 450,000 distinct CDR3 sequences, 15% to 20% seen once. Sequenced material: blood, either unsorted or a sorted T cell fraction (not recorded which). Receptors originate from a human donor who was either an allogeneic HSCT recipient or a stem cell or donor lymphocyte infusion donor (not recorded which). It is not recorded whose cells these are; they may come from a transplant donor.

The chain uses TRBV6-1 and TRBJ1-2, with D maybe TRBD1 (6 bases). The ends were cut back, 4 bases at V and 7 bases at J, with 13 bases in the middle. From germline, CDR1 is MNHNS and CDR2 SASEGT. This CDR3 spans 13 amino acids. The CDR3 DNA follows: TGTGCCAGCAGTGGGGGCGCAGGGGCTGGCTACACCTTC. Translated, it gives CASSGGAGAGYTF.

This sequence joins TRBV4-1 and TRBJ2-5; D is perhaps TRBD2 (5 bases). Germline V CDR1 and CDR2: MGHRA, YSYEKL. Trimming cost V 2 bases and J 0 bases, with 13 bases left between them. The CDR3 has 16 amino acids. DNA of the CDR3: TGCGCCAGCAGCCAACTAGCCGCCCACCACCAAGAGACCCAGTACTTC. Translating it yields CASSQLAAHHQETQYF.

The V call is TRBV12-3 or TRBV12-4, the J call TRBJ2-5, with unresolved D. Trimming shortened V by 7 bases and J by 8 bases, and 11 bases separated the two germline ends. The CDR3 contains 11 residues. The CDR3 nucleotides are TGTGCCAGCACCAATGGACCCACCCAGTACTTC. This gives the protein CASTNGPTQYF.

This clonotype was picked up one time. This chain connects TRBV20-1 to TRBJ2-1, with D possibly TRBD1 on 7 matching bases. V was shortened by 6 bases and J by 8 bases, with 14 bases between the two germline ends. CDR3 size: 12 residues. Germline assignment: CDR1 DFQATT and CDR2 SNEGSKA (reference sequence). The CDR3: CSAGGQGDEQFF. In nucleotides, the CDR3 is TGCAGTGCGGGGGGCCAGGGGGATGAGCAGTTCTTC.

This clonotype was observed a few times. This rearrangement joins TRBV6-1 to TRBJ1-5, with TRBD1 identical over 7 bases. The germline CDR1 and CDR2 sequences are MNHNS and SASEGT. The CDR3 is made up of 15 amino acids. Unmatched junction bases numbered 5, after V lost 6 bases and J lost 0 bases. The CDR3 DNA reads TGTGCCAGCAGACCGACAGGGAATAGCAATCAGCCCCAGCATTTT. Translated: CASRPTGNSNQPQHF.

The table lists this clonotype with a few counts. The V call is TRBV7-2, the J call TRBJ1-2; 10 bases map to TRBD1. The CDR3 totals 16 residues. Losses at the gene ends were 1 base for V and 8 bases for J; bases not matched to a gene: 10. Germline V CDR1 and CDR2: SGHTA, FQGNSA. The CDR3 here is CASSLVGGDRGRGYTF. CDR3 nucleotide sequence: TGTGCCAGCAGCTTAGTAGGGGGGGACAGGGGTAGAGGCTACACCTTC.

DNA for the CDR3: TGTGCCACCGACCATTCCGGGACAGGGGGGGGTGAGCAGTTCTTC. This translates into CATDHSGTGGGEQFF. This chain joins TRBV2 and TRBJ2-1; TRBD1 agrees at 11 bases. The ends lost 10 bases at V and 9 bases at J; junction bases unmatched: 14. The CDR3 covers 15 residues. The germline V gene has CDR1 SNHLY and CDR2 FYNNEI.

This clonotype is a singleton in its sample. The chain links TRBV20-1 to TRBJ1-4, with TRBD1 identical over 7 bases. This CDR3 comprises 14 residues. The junction had 10 bases not matched to a gene; V was cut back by 5 bases and J by 7 bases. Per germline, CDR1 DFQATT and CDR2 SNEGSKA (reference sequence). CDR3 sequence: CSASPGQKGEKLFF. CDR3 nucleotide sequence: TGCAGTGCTTCGCCGGGACAGAAGGGTGAAAAACTGTTTTTT.

This clonotype was seen repeatedly, ten times or more. This chain links TRBV27 with TRBJ2-7; weak D call: TRBD1 (5 bases). Trimming pared 4 bases from V and 5 bases from J, leaving 12 bases between. The CDR3 sequence is 13 residues long. Germline values: CDR1 MNHEY, CDR2 SMNVEV (reference sequence). The DNA of the CDR3 is TGTGCCAGCAGTTCAGGGTCTAGGGACGAGCAGTACTTC. Translating gives CASSSGSRDEQYF.

This chain links TRBV7-9 with TRBJ2-7; D uncertain. Germline-derived CDR1 and CDR2 are SEHNR and FQNEAQ (reference sequence). This CDR3 has 14 residues. V was trimmed by 5 bases and J by 2 bases, leaving 13 bases between them. For the CDR3, the DNA is TGTGCCAGCAGCGCCGGCAATACCCCCTACGAGCAGTACTTC. Protein: CASSAGNTPYEQYF.

This clonotype was seen more than once but under ten times. The chain carries TRBV30 and TRBJ2-7; D not certain. The V gene lost 2 bases and the J gene lost 6 bases, with 14 bases spanning the gap. The CDR3 covers 13 residues. From germline, CDR1 is GTSNPN and CDR2 SVGIG (reference sequence). The CDR3 bases are TGTGCCTGGAGTACCGGTCCGACGGGCGAGCAGTACTTC. Its translation: CAWSTGPTGEQYF.

V and J are TRBV7-3 and TRBJ2-7; 12 bases fit TRBD2. The J segment lost 1 base and the V segment lost 2 bases, leaving 6 bases of the junction unmatched. CDR3 size: 17 residues. Germline V gives CDR1 SGHTA, CDR2 FQGTGA. This CDR3 reads CASSLYRTSGVSYEQYF. DNA for the CDR3: TGTGCCAGCAGCTTATATCGGACTAGCGGGGTATCCTACGAGCAGTACTTC.

This clonotype came up a few times. The CDR3 is CASSLSSGSTGELFF. The CDR3 DNA reads as TGTGCCAGCAGCTTATCTAGCGGGAGTACCGGGGAGCTGTTTTTT. The chain links TRBV7-3 to TRBJ2-2; 10 nucleotides line up with TRBD2. CDR3 length equals 15 residues. CDR1 and CDR2 from the germline V gene are SGHTA and FQGTGA. Trimming took 2 bases from V and 5 from J; bases not matched to a gene: 2.

The rearrangement joins TRBV20-1 to TRBJ1-1; 10 positions match TRBD1. The CDR3 totals 16 residues. V was clipped by 3 bases and J by 10 bases; unmatched bases: 17. Germline CDR1 DFQATT, CDR2 SNEGSKA (reference sequence). CDR3: CSASANSGTGDDGAFF. The CDR3 DNA is TGCAGTGCTAGTGCAAACTCAGGGACAGGGGACGACGGAGCTTTCTTT.

CDR3 loop: CASSIPTTNTEAFF. CDR3 DNA sequence: TGTGCCAGTAGTATCCCCACGACCAACACTGAAGCTTTCTTT. The chain recombines TRBV19 with TRBJ1-1; D is uncertain. The CDR3 extends over 14 amino acids. Per germline, CDR1 LNHDA and CDR2 SQIVND (reference sequence). Trimming removed 3 bases from V and 2 bases from J, with 10 bases in between.

Concerning this clonotype itself: This may be a read error, as it is one base from a much larger clone. V usage is TRBV10-3 and J usage is TRBJ2-7, with D maybe TRBD2 (6 bases). V was shortened by 10 bases and J by 6 bases, with 22 bases between the two germline ends. The germline V gene encodes CDR1 ENHRY and CDR2 SYGVKD. There are 14 residues in the CDR3. Written as DNA, the CDR3 is TGTGCCAGCCGCTTACTAGCCCAATCTTGCGAGCAGTACTTC. This gives the protein CASRLLAQSCEQYF.

The sample holds many counts of this clonotype. The gene calls are TRBV12-3 or TRBV12-4 and TRBJ2-2; TRBD1 aligns across 8 bases. With 7 bases clipped from V and 0 bases from J, the junction kept 4 bases outside the gene matches. The CDR3 spans 15 residues. CDR3 sequence (DNA): TGTGCCAGCACTCCGACAGGGGCGAACACCGGGGAGCTGTTTTTT. Its translation: CASTPTGANTGELFF.